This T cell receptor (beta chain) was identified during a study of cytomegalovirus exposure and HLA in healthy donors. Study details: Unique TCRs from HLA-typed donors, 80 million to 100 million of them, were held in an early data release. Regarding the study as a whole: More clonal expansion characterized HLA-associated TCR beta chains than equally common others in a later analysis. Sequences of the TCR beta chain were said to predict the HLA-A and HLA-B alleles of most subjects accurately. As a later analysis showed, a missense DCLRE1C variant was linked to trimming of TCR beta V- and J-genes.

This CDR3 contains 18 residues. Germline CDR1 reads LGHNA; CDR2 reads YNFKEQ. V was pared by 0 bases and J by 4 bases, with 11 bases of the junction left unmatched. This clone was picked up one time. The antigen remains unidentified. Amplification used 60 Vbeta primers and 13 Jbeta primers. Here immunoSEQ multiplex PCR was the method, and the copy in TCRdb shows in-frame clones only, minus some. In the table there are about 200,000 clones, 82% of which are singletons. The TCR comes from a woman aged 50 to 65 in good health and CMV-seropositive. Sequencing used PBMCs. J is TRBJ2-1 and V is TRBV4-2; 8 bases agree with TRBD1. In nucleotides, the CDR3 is TGTGCCAGCAGCCAAGATCGCCCGGACAGGGCTCGGTACAATGAGCAGTTCTTC. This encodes CASSQDRPDRARYNEQFF.